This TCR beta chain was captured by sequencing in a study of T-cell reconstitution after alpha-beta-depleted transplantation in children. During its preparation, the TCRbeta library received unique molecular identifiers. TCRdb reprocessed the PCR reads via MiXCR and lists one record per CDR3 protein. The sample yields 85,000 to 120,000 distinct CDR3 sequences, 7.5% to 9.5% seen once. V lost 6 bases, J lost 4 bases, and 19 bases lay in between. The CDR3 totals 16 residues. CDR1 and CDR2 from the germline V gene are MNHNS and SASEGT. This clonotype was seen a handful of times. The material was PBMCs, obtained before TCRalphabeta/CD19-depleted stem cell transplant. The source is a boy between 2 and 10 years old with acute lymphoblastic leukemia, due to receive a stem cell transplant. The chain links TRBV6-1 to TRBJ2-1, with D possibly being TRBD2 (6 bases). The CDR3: CASSRTRRGRYNEQFF. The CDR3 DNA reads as TGTGCCAGCAGCCGGACCCGGCGGGGTCGGTACAATGAGCAGTTCTTC.